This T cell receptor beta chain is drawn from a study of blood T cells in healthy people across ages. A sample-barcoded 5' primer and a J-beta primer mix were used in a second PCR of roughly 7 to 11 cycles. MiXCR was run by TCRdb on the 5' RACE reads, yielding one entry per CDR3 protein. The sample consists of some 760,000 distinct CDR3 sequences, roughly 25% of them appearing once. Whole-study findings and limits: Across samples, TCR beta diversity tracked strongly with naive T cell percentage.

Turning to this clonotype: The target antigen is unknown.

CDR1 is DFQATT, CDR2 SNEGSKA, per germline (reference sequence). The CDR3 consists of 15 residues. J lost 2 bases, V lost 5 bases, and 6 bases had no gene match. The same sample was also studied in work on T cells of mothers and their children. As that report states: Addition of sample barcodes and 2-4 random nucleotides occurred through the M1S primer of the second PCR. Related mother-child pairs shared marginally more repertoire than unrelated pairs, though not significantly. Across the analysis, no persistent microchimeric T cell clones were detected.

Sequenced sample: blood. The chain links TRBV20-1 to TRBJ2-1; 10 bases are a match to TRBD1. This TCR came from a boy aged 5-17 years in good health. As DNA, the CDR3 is TGCAGTGCTCGCCCGGACAGGGGGGCCTACAATGAGCAGTTCTTC. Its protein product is CSARPDRGAYNEQFF.